This entry lists 5 T cell receptor beta chains sequenced from one sample in a study of human T cells and chemical hapten exposure. From the RACE reads, TCRdb called clonotypes with MiXCR, one entry per CDR3 protein. The sample lists around 380,000 distinct CDR3 sequences; 4.8% were seen once. Time point indicated: patch test 1, 2 weeks after DPC sensitization. As for treatment: therapeutic diphenylcyclopropenone sensitization with weekly scalp DPC. Sequencing was performed on whole blood, taken in connection with sensitization to the hapten diphenylcyclopropenone (DPC). Receptors were obtained from a woman aged 45-65 years with alopecia areata. Some clones in this sample may be carry-over from other donors' samples.

This clonotype appeared many times. V gene TRBV27 combines with J gene TRBJ1-4; no clear D gene. CDR1 is MNHEY and CDR2 is SMNVEV in the germline V gene (reference sequence). V dropped 2 bases and J dropped 5 bases, with 12 bases sitting between them. The CDR3 totals 15 residues. This CDR3 reads CASSLQALGNEKLFF. As DNA, the CDR3 is TGTGCCAGCAGTTTACAGGCTTTGGGAAATGAAAAACTGTTTTTT.

This clonotype was observed many times. The V call is TRBV20-1, the J call TRBJ2-6; D gene uncertain. The ends were cut back, 3 bases at V and 1 base at J, with 4 bases in the middle. The CDR3 is made up of 13 amino acids. Germline assignment: CDR1 DFQATT and CDR2 SNEGSKA (reference sequence). The CDR3 DNA is TGCAGTGCTAGGCCTTCTGGGGCCAACGTCCTGACTTTC. It is translated as CSARPSGANVLTF.

Many counts were recorded for this clonotype. This sequence joins TRBV7-8 and TRBJ2-5; D is perhaps TRBD1 (5 bases). Trimming took off 5 bases at V and 5 bases at J, with 18 bases between the two ends. Germline V lookup: CDR1 SGHVS, CDR2 FQNEAQ. This CDR3 comprises 15 residues. This chain's CDR3 is CASSPTALGLETQYF. The DNA of the CDR3 is TGTGCCAGCAGCCCCACCGCTCTGGGGCTGGAGACCCAGTACTTC.

This clonotype turned up a few times. CDR3 amino acids: CASSQGASGGLTWDEQFF. As DNA, the CDR3 is TGCGCCAGCAGCCAAGGAGCTAGCGGGGGCCTGACCTGGGATGAGCAGTTCTTC. The V call is TRBV4-1, the J call TRBJ2-1; TRBD2 aligns across 10 bases. Looked up from germline, CDR1 is MGHRA and CDR2 is YSYEKL. Trimming removed 1 base from V and 8 bases from J; junction bases left unmatched: 14. This CDR3 contains 18 residues.

This clonotype was detected ten times or more. The chain links TRBV12-3 or TRBV12-4 to TRBJ1-6; 7 positions match TRBD1. The J segment lost 5 bases and the V segment lost 5 bases, leaving 9 bases of the junction unmatched. The CDR3 runs to 16 residues. The CDR3 DNA is TGTGCCAGCAGTCCGGGGGGGACAGTACATAATTCACCCCTCCACTTT. Protein product: CASSPGGTVHNSPLHF.